This is a list of T cell receptor beta chains from one sample in a study of T cells in Graves' hyperthyroidism and ophthalmopathy. TCRdb reprocessed the multiplex PCR reads via MiXCR and lists one record per CDR3 protein. Here the sample spans about 680,000 distinct CDR3 sequences, approximately 36% being singletons. Sequencing used blood. These receptors were taken from a woman aged 40 to 55 with Graves' hyperthyroidism. Both conserved end residues are part of each CDR3.

V	J	CDR3
TRBV10-1	TRBJ2-5	CASRPGLGATGETQYF
TRBV10-3	TRBJ2-2	CAISVRGTSSGELFF
TRBV6-2/TRBV6-3	TRBJ2-7	CASSYAGLAGNYEQYF
TRBV15	TRBJ1-2	CATSSKGQTYYGYTF
TRBV29-1	TRBJ1-2	CSVEFGQGDYGYTF
TRBV10-3	TRBJ2-7	CAIRQGSEQYF
TRBV12-3/TRBV12-4	TRBJ2-7	CASSSTGGEQYF
TRBV9	TRBJ2-7	CASSPTGGWAEQYF
TRBV5-5	TRBJ2-2	CASSLALGGVGELFF
TRBV4-1	TRBJ2-7	CASSQDGSAYEQYF
TRBV9	TRBJ1-6	CASSLVQGANSPLHF
TRBV9	TRBJ1-2	CASSVGVGYGYTF
TRBV11-2	TRBJ2-5	CASSLRTSGKETQYF
TRBV29-1	TRBJ1-1	CSAHQGGAFF
TRBV10-3	TRBJ2-3	CAISRPLRGGSDTQYF
TRBV5-4	TRBJ2-5	CASSFREGETQYF
TRBV7-9	TRBJ1-2	CASSSPSRDRQTYTF
TRBV9	TRBJ1-4	CASSVATTLGEKLFF
TRBV6-2/TRBV6-3	TRBJ2-5	CASTPSGGEETQYF
TRBV4-1	TRBJ1-3	CASSQEGQVSGNTIYF
TRBV12-3/TRBV12-4	TRBJ1-2	CASSLTGQGFFNGYTF
TRBV2	TRBJ1-5	CASRGTGVQPQHF
TRBV28	TRBJ1-2	CASSLGGKGNYGYTF